This TCR beta chain was retrieved from a study of CD8 T cells in ankylosing spondylitis. TCRdb independently ran MiXCR on the 5' RACE reads; one entry per CDR3 protein. The table records 240,000 or so distinct CDR3 sequences, 7.5% to 9% of them present only once. The V end was cut by 6 bases, the J end by 4 bases, with 18 bases between. This CDR3 spans 14 amino acids. Germline values: CDR1 SQVTM, CDR2 ANQGSEA. Ten or more counts support this clonotype. The chain links TRBV29-1 to TRBJ1-1; a weak D match, TRBD1 (5 bases). Sequenced: blood, either unsorted or a sorted T cell fraction (not recorded which). This TCR was sampled from a male donor with ankylosing spondylitis or in good health (not recorded which). The CDR3 coding sequence is TGCAGCGTCCCCGCCCTGGGGGGAGGCACTGAAGCTTTCTTT. Translating gives CSVPALGGGTEAFF.